This TCR beta chain was captured by sequencing in a study of early T cells in non-severe SARS-CoV-2 infection. In this sample, this clonotype turned up a few times. TCRdb independently ran MiXCR on the 5' RACE reads; one entry per CDR3 protein. The table has approximately 90,000 distinct CDR3 sequences, more than 9.5% seen once; the top ten hold 4.7%. Germline CDR1 reads SGHAT; CDR2 reads FQNNGV. V shed 8 bases, J shed 8 bases, and the junction held 7 bases outside the gene matches. The CDR3 contains 13 residues. The sequenced sample was whole blood, obtained at baseline. The chain recombines TRBV11-2 with TRBJ2-7; 12 bases line up with TRBD1. The receptor was derived from an adult who was a healthcare worker with PCR-confirmed SARS-CoV-2 infection or an uninfected control (not recorded which). The CDR3 loop reads CASGTGGDGKQYF. CDR3 DNA sequence: TGTGCCAGCGGGACAGGGGGCGATGGGAAGCAGTACTTC.